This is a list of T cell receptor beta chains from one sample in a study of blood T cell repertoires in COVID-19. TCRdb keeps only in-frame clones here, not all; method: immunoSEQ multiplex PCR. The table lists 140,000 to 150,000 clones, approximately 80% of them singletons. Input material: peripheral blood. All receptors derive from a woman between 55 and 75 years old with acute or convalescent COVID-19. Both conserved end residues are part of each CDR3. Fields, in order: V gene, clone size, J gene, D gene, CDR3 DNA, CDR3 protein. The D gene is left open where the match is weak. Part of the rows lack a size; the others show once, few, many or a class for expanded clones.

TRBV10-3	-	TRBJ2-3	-	TGTGCCACCCACAGAGGCACAGATACGCAGTATTTT	CATHRGTDTQYF
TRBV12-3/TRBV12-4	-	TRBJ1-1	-	TGTGCCAGCAGTTTGAGGTTGGTAAGAGCTTTCTTT	CASSLRLVRAFF
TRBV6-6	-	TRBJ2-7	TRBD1	TGTGCCAGCAGTTACGGTCCCCAGGGGGCCAGCGAGCAGTACTTC	CASSYGPQGASEQYF
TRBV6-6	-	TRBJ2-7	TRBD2	TGTGCCAGCAGTCAAGCGGGAGGGTTTTTTAACGAGCAGTACTTC	CASSQAGGFFNEQYF
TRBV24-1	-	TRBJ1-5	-	TGTGCCACCAGTGATTCGACGTCTGGGTTAACAGACAATCAGCCCCAGCATTTT	CATSDSTSGLTDNQPQHF
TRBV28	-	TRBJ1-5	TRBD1	TGTGCCAGCAGTTTAAGGGGGCCGAATCAGCCCCAGCATTTT	CASSLRGPNQPQHF
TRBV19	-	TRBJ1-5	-	TGTGCCAGTAGGACGGAGGACAGTTCTCGGCCCCAGCATTTT	CASRTEDSSRPQHF
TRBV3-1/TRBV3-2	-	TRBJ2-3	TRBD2	TGTGCCAGCAGCCAACTAGCGGGAGTCACAGATACGCAGTATTTT	CASSQLAGVTDTQYF
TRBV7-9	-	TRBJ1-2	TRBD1	TGTGCCAGCAGCTTAGTAGGACAGGGGGCAGTAAGCGGCTACACCTTC	CASSLVGQGAVSGYTF
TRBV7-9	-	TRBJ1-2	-	TGTGCCAGCAGCTTCTCCAGCAGGGTGGGCTATGGCTACACCTTC	CASSFSSRVGYGYTF
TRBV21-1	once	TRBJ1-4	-	TGTGCCAGCAGCCCTTCGGGATCTCCAACTAATGAAAAACTGTTTTTT	CASSPSGSPTNEKLFF
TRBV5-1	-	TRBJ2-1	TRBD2	TGCGCCAGCAGCTTGGCCGTTGGACTAGCGGGCTCCTACAATGAGCAGTTCTTC	CASSLAVGLAGSYNEQFF
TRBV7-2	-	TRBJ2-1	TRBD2	TGTGCCAGCAGCCGGGGGGGCGCCTACAATGAGCAGTTCTTC	CASSRGGAYNEQFF
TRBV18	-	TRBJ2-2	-	TGTGCCAGCTCACCACGACGGGATACGAACACCGGGGAGCTGTTTTTT	CASSPRRDTNTGELFF
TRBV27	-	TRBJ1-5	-	TGTGCCAGCAGTTCTCTAAGTACGGTTCAGCCCCAGCATTTT	CASSSLSTVQPQHF
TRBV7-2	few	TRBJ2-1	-	TGTGCCAGCAGCTTGGACGCGGAGGGCCTCGGCTATGAGCAGTTCTTC	CASSLDAEGLGYEQFF
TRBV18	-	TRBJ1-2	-	TGTGCCAGCTCACCAGGAGAACAGGTTGGCTACACCTTC	CASSPGEQVGYTF
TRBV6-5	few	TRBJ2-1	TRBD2	TGTGCCAGCATAGCACTAGCGGATTACAATGAGCAGTTCTTC	CASIALADYNEQFF
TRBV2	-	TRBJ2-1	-	TGTGCCAGCGTCGCCCGAGGGAGCACCCACAATGAGCAGTTCTTC	CASVARGSTHNEQFF
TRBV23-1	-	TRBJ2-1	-	TGCGCCAGCAGGGAGGGACCGAAACGCTACAATGAGCAGTTCTTC	CASREGPKRYNEQFF
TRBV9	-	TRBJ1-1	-	TGTGCCAGCAGCCCCCGGGGGGGGATGAACACTGAAGCTTTCTTT	CASSPRGGMNTEAFF
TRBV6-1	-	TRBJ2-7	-	TGTGCCAGCCATAAACTAGGCTCCTACGAGCAGTACTTC	CASHKLGSYEQYF
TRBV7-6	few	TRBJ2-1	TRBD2	TGTGCCAGCAGCTTAGTCTTTCTGGGGGATCTAGCGGGAGACTCCAATGAGCAGTTCTTC	CASSLVFLGDLAGDSNEQFF
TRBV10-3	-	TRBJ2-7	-	TGTGCCATCAGTGGGCTAGCTAACTCCTACGAGCAGTACTTC	CAISGLANSYEQYF
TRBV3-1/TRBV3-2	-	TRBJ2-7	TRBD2	TGTGCCAGCAGCAGAGCGGGAGTGTCAATCTCCTACGAGCAGTACTTC	CASSRAGVSISYEQYF
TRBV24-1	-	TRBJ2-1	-	TGTGCCACCAGTGATCACCAGGGGCTGCAGTTCTTC	CATSDHQGLQFF
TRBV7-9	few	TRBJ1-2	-	TGTGCCAGCAGCTCCGGGATCCCTCTTGGAGGCTACACCTTC	CASSSGIPLGGYTF
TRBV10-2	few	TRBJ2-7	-	TGCGCCAGCAGTCAACGGGGGTTCCACTACGAGCAGTACTTC	CASSQRGFHYEQYF
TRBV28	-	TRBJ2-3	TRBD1	TGTGCCAGCAGTTCAGGACAGGGGGCTCAGAGATTCACAGATACGCAGTATTTT	CASSSGQGAQRFTDTQYF
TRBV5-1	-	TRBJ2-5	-	TGCGCCAGCAGCCAAAACCCGAGTAGGGGTGAGACCCAGTACTTC	CASSQNPSRGETQYF
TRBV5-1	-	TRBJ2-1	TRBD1	TGCGCCAGCAGCTTGGTGGGACAGAGCTCCTACAATGAGCAGTTCTTC	CASSLVGQSSYNEQFF
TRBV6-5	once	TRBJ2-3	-	TGTGCCAGCCAGTCGGGGATCACTAGCACAGATACGCAGTATTTT	CASQSGITSTDTQYF
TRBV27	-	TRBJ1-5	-	TGTGCCAGCAGTTTAAACAGGGCTAATCAGCCCCAGCATTTT	CASSLNRANQPQHF
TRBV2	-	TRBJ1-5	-	TGTGCCAGCTCTGCGGCCCATAGCAATCAGCCCCAGCATTTT	CASSAAHSNQPQHF
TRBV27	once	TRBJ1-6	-	TGTGCCAGCAGTGAAGGAGGTTCACCCCTCCACTTT	CASSEGGSPLHF
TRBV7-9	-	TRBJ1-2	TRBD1	TGTGCCAGCAGCTTCAATCCGGGACAGGGGTACTATGGCTACACCTTC	CASSFNPGQGYYGYTF
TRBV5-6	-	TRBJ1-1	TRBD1	TGTGCCAGCAGTCGGGGACAGGGCCTAAACACTGAAGCTTTCTTT	CASSRGQGLNTEAFF
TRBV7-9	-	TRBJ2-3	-	TGTGCCAGCAGGGGGGACACTAGCACAGATACGCAGTATTTT	CASRGDTSTDTQYF
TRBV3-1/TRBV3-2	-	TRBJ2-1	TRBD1	TGTGCCAGCAGCCAAGTCCCCGACAGGGAAGGGTTCTTC	CASSQVPDREGFF
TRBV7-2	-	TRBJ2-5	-	TGTGCCAGCAGCTTAGCCGCTATGTCTAGGGGGATGACCCAGTACTTC	CASSLAAMSRGMTQYF
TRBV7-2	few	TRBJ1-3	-	TGTGCCAGCAGCTGGGACATATATAGTGGAAACACCATATATTTT	CASSWDIYSGNTIYF
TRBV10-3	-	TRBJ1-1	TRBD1	TGTGCCATCAGTGAGTCAGGACAGGGGGAGACTGAAGCTTTCTTT	CAISESGQGETEAFF
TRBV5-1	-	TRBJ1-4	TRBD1	TGCGCCAGCAGCTTAGGACAGGGGCTTAATGAAAAACTGTTTTTT	CASSLGQGLNEKLFF